The clone carrying this TCR beta chain was detected many times. What it binds is not known. The germline V gene has CDR1 MNHNS and CDR2 SASEGT. V was pared by 3 bases and J by 1 base, with 6 bases between. This CDR3 has 13 residues. This specimen comes from a study of human T cells and chemical hapten exposure. Study-level background: Minor pooled library volume differences mainly drove per-sample TCR yield variation.

Individual cDNA molecules received unique molecular identifiers in the library. The authors' processing: Samples held a median of 95,638 TCRs, range about 23,224–700,000. A single record per CDR3 protein comes from TCRdb applying MiXCR to the reads. The V and J calls were determined by TCRdb, not by the authors. The profile shows around 120,000 distinct CDR3 sequences, over 7.5% of them singletons. It was unfractionated whole blood from which total RNA was extracted. Study-level points and caveats: DPC sensitization produced no change in TCRs with frequency above 1 in 1000.

This receptor was obtained from a human donor in good health. Some clones in this sample may be carry-over from other donors' samples. The V gene is TRBV6-1, the J gene TRBJ1-2; D gene ambiguous. Sequencing input: whole blood. This CDR3 reads CASSDWDNYGYTF. CDR3 nucleotides: TGTGCCAGCAGTGATTGGGATAACTATGGCTACACCTTC.